This TCR beta chain comes out of a study of cytomegalovirus exposure and HLA in healthy donors. From germline, CDR1 is SNHLY and CDR2 FYNNEI. This CDR3 is built from 13 residues. Trimming shortened V by 4 bases and J by 2 bases, and 8 bases separated the two germline ends. It was with 60 Vbeta and 13 Jbeta primers that the PCR ran. This table comes from immunoSEQ multiplex PCR, and its TCRdb copy is limited to in-frame clones, with some not included. This sample has 70,000 to 95,000 clones, with approximately 85% found just once. Input material: PBMCs. V gene TRBV2 combines with J gene TRBJ1-2; D not resolved. The sequence came from a young woman in good health and CMV-seropositive. This CDR3 is CASSAAENYGYTF. For the CDR3, the DNA is TGTGCCAGCAGTGCAGCAGAGAACTATGGCTACACCTTC.